What follows are 28 T cell receptor beta chains derived from one specimen sequenced in a study of shared clonotypes between healthy human individuals. Here immunoSEQ multiplex PCR was the method, and the copy in TCRdb shows in-frame clones only, minus some. The table includes some 470,000 clones, around 78% detected once. The sequencing input was PBMCs. These receptors came from a woman between 40 and 55 years old in good health. Some clones in this sample may be carry-over from other donors' samples.

This clone was detected ten times or more. This CDR3 is also generated by other DNA sequences in the sample. The chain employs TRBV30 and TRBJ2-3; the match to TRBD2 covers 9 bases. The CDR3 runs to 16 residues. From germline, CDR1 is GTSNPN and CDR2 SVGIG (reference sequence). V lost 2 bases and J lost 4; bases outside the gene matches: 10. The CDR3 region has the DNA TGTGCCTGGAGTCAGGGACTAGCCCTTATTGCAGATACGCAGTATTTT. As protein: CAWSQGLALIADTQYF.

The genes are TRBV11-2 and TRBJ2-7; 8 positions agree with TRBD2. Trimming cost V 4 bases and J 3 bases; bases outside gene matches: 5. The CDR3 has 14 residues. Germline lookup yields CDR1 SGHAT and CDR2 FQNNGV. CDR3 coding DNA: TGTGCCAGCAGCTCCGGGACTAGTATCTACGAGCAGTACTTC. This codes for CASSSGTSIYEQYF.

The V and J genes are TRBV4-3 and TRBJ2-1; 7 bases fit TRBD1. In germline, CDR1 is LGHNA, CDR2 YSLEER. J lost 2 bases, V lost 1 base, and 5 bases had no gene match. This CDR3 region has 16 residues. CDR3 bases: TGCGCCAGCAGCCAAGGCGCCGGGACAGCCTACAATGAGCAGTTCTTC. This translates into CASSQGAGTAYNEQFF.

The chain uses TRBV5-4 and TRBJ2-5; D might be TRBD2 (5 bases). CDR3 size: 14 residues. Trimming removed 3 bases from V and 5 bases from J, with 14 bases in between. In germline, CDR1 is SGHNT, CDR2 YYREEE (reference sequence). CDR3: CASSWTPARETQYF. The CDR3, as DNA: TGTGCCAGCAGCTGGACTCCGGCGCGGGAGACCCAGTACTTC. The complete variable domain, with remaining parts taken from reference TRBV5-4 and TRBJ2-5, reads ETGVTQSPTHLIKTRGQQVTLRCSSQSGHNTVSWYQQALGQGPQFIFQYYREEENGRGNFPPRFSGLQFPNYSSELNVNALELDDSALYLCASSWTPARETQYFGPGTRLLVL.

As concerns this clone: Other DNA variants within this sample encode the same CDR3. This sequence joins TRBV9 and TRBJ1-3; D ambiguous. V lost 0 bases to trimming and J lost 3 bases, with 1 base between them. Germline CDR1 SGDLS, CDR2 YYNGEE. This CDR3 comprises 12 residues. CDR3 sequence reads: CASSVGGNTIYF. The CDR3 DNA is TGTGCCAGCAGCGTAGGTGGAAACACCATATATTTT.

This clone came up a few times. This chain joins TRBV5-1 and TRBJ2-1; D ambiguous. This CDR3 is 14 amino acids long. Trimming pared 4 bases from V and 8 bases from J, leaving 16 bases between. Germline V gene lookup returns CDR1 SGHRS and CDR2 YFSETQ. As DNA, the CDR3 is TGCGCCAGCAGCATGGATATGGGATATGATGAGCAGTTCTTC. Translating it yields CASSMDMGYDEQFF.

On this clone itself: This specimen includes other DNA sequences encoding the same CDR3. V usage is TRBV5-1 and J usage is TRBJ2-3; possibly TRBD1 or TRBD2 for D (6 bases each). Germline lookup yields CDR1 SGHRS and CDR2 YFSETQ. V was shortened by 4 bases and J by 4 bases, with 13 bases between the two germline ends. CDR3 length: 14 residues. This CDR3 is CASSVEGGADTQYF. For the CDR3, the DNA is TGCGCCAGCAGCGTAGAGGGGGGCGCAGATACGCAGTATTTT.

This sequence joins TRBV29-1 and TRBJ2-3; 7 nucleotides align to TRBD1. Trimming cost V 6 bases and J 8 bases; bases outside gene matches: 8. This CDR3 has 12 residues. Germline values: CDR1 SQVTM, CDR2 ANQGSEA. The CDR3 sequence: CSVDTRGSTQYF. In nucleotides, the CDR3 is TGCAGCGTCGACACCAGGGGGAGTACGCAGTATTTT.

The sample holds a few counts of this clone. V is TRBV14 and J is TRBJ2-7; D is unresolved. Trimming shortened V by 4 bases and J by 5 bases, and 18 bases separated the two germline ends. Germline V gene data show CDR1 as SGHDN and CDR2 as FVKESK. The CDR3 covers 15 residues. CDR3 DNA sequence: TGTGCCAGCAGCCGCTTTGGGCTGTTAAGAGACGAGCAGTACTTC. Translating gives CASSRFGLLRDEQYF.

This rearrangement joins TRBV7-6 to TRBJ2-1, with 10 bases matching TRBD2. The CDR3 extends over 15 amino acids. Losses at the gene ends were 5 bases for V and 4 bases for J; bases not matched to a gene: 5. The germline gives CDR1 SGHVS, CDR2 FNYEAQ. The CDR3 spells CASSPGLAVYNEQFF. DNA of the CDR3: TGTGCCAGCAGCCCAGGACTAGCGGTATACAATGAGCAGTTCTTC.

The chain links TRBV4-1 to TRBJ1-1, with a weak D call TRBD1 (5 bases). This CDR3 is 14 amino acids long. Germline CDR1 MGHRA, CDR2 YSYEKL. Trimming removed 3 bases at V and 1 base at J, with 9 bases between. CDR3 coding DNA: TGCGCCAGCAGCCAGCGGGGCCAGAACACTGAAGCTTTCTTT. Its translation is CASSQRGQNTEAFF.

This clone was found many times. The chain combines TRBV7-3 with TRBJ1-1; unclear D gene. CDR3 size: 16 residues. CDR1 is SGHTA and CDR2 is FQGTGA in the germline V gene. V lost 5 bases and J lost 4, with 20 bases in between. The CDR3 loop reads CASSPSPTAASTEAFF. CDR3 DNA sequence: TGTGCCAGCAGCCCATCTCCGACTGCAGCGAGCACTGAAGCTTTCTTT. Supplemented by reference TRBV7-3 and TRBJ1-1, the full variable domain reads GAGVSQTPSNKVTEKGKYVELRCDPISGHTALYWYRQSLGQGPEFLIYFQGTGAADDSGLPNDRFFAVRPEGSVSTLKIQRTERGDSAVYLCASSPSPTAASTEAFFGQGTRLTVV.

The chain carries TRBV18 and TRBJ1-4; D call uncertain. Germline V CDR1 and CDR2: KGHSH, LQKENI. Trimming took off 4 bases at V and 6 bases at J, with 9 bases between the two ends. CDR3 size: 13 residues. The CDR3 DNA follows: TGTGCCAGCTCACGTACAGTCGATGAAAAACTGTTTTTT. It translates to CASSRTVDEKLFF.

The rearrangement uses TRBV23-1 and TRBJ2-2; the match to TRBD1 covers 8 bases. Being an ORF, TRBV23-1 has a function that is uncertain. Trimming took 5 bases from V and 5 from J; bases not matched to a gene: 19. The CDR3 spans 19 residues. Here the CDR3 DNA reads TGCGCCAGCAGTATATTACCCAAAACCACAGGGGGAATTACCGGGGAGCTGTTTTTT. Translating it yields CASSILPKTTGGITGELFF.

Written as DNA, the CDR3 is TGTGCCTCACCCGAGGCTAGCGGGAGGTCCTACGAGCAGTACTTC. Amino acid sequence: CASPEASGRSYEQYF. The rearrangement uses TRBV2 and TRBJ2-7; 11 nucleotides line up with TRBD2. The CDR3 totals 15 residues. Germline CDR1 reads SNHLY; CDR2 reads FYNNEI. With V trimmed by 11 bases and J by 1 base, 10 bases remained unmatched. Filled out from reference TRBV2 and TRBJ2-7, the complete variable domain reads EPEVTQTPSHQVTQMGQEVILRCVPISNHLYFYWYRQILGQKVEFLVSFYNNEISEKSEIFDDQFSVERPDGSNFTLKIRSTKLEDSAMYFCASPEASGRSYEQYFGPGTRLTVT.

This clone appeared many times. V gene TRBV30 combines with J gene TRBJ1-6; tentatively, D is TRBD1 (5 bases). The V gene lost 1 base and the J gene lost 9 bases, with 13 bases spanning the gap. Germline assignment: CDR1 GTSNPN and CDR2 SVGIG (reference sequence). The CDR3 has 14 residues. The CDR3 region is CAWSEDFGGSPLHF. The CDR3 nucleotides are TGTGCCTGGAGTGAGGACTTTGGGGGTTCACCCCTCCACTTT.

The chain employs TRBV5-6 and TRBJ2-3; TRBD2 matches at 8 bases. The CDR3 totals 15 residues. Germline trimming cut 4 bases from V and 0 bases from J; bases unmatched to any gene: 4. Germline V gene data show CDR1 as SGHDT and CDR2 as YYEEEE. CDR3 protein: CASSLRGGSTDTQYF. In DNA, the CDR3 is TGTGCCAGCAGCCTACGGGGGGGTAGCACAGATACGCAGTATTTT.

CDR3 sequence reads: CAWGGTGDQPQHF. CDR3 sequence (DNA): TGTGCCTGGGGAGGGACAGGCGATCAGCCCCAGCATTTT. This chain links TRBV30 with TRBJ1-5; TRBD1 agrees at 8 bases. CDR1 and CDR2 (germline): GTSNPN, SVGIG (reference sequence). The CDR3 covers 13 residues. The trim removed 5 bases at V and 5 bases at J, leaving 5 bases unmatched.

The V gene is TRBV25-1, the J gene TRBJ2-1; D may be TRBD2 (5 bases). The CDR3 sequence is 17 residues long. V dropped 3 bases and J dropped 0 bases, with 15 bases sitting between them. Germline V gene sequence: CDR1 MGHDK, CDR2 SYGVNS. As DNA, the CDR3 is TGTGCCAGCAGTGATCCCCTAGCTTCCAGCTCCTACAATGAGCAGTTCTTC. Translated: CASSDPLASSSYNEQFF.

The gene calls are TRBV13 and TRBJ2-3; D is possibly TRBD1 (6 bases). This CDR3 has 13 residues. The ends were cut back, 8 bases at V and 5 bases at J, with 14 bases in the middle. Germline CDR1 is PRHDT and CDR2 is FYEKMQ (reference sequence). DNA of the CDR3: TGTGCCAGCCTATACAGGGCAGAAGATACGCAGTATTTT. Translation gives CASLYRAEDTQYF.

In this sample, this clone turned up a few times. The chain combines TRBV5-1 with TRBJ2-1; 12 nucleotides agree with TRBD2. Germline trimming cut 5 bases from V and 2 bases from J; bases unmatched to any gene: 14. Germline CDR1 is SGHRS and CDR2 is YFSETQ. This CDR3 spans 19 amino acids. CDR3 in DNA: TGCGCCAGCAGTATCAGGACTAGCGGGACTCTAGGGACCTACAATGAGCAGTTCTTC. Its protein is CASSIRTSGTLGTYNEQFF.

This clone came up once. This chain uses TRBV10-2 with TRBJ2-5; no clear D gene. V shed 6 bases and J shed 7 bases, with 21 bases lying between them. The CDR3 length is 15 residues. Looked up from germline, CDR1 is WSHSY and CDR2 is SAAADI. The CDR3 DNA reads as TGCGCCAGCAGCCCAACCCCTTTGGGGAAAGGGACCCAGTACTTC. It specifies CASSPTPLGKGTQYF.

This clone was counted many times. The sample holds other DNA sequences that translate to the same CDR3. The chain couples TRBV19 to TRBJ2-7, with D perhaps matching TRBD2 (6 bases). Between the trimmed V and J ends, which lost 8 bases and 3 bases, there was a span of 8 bases. The CDR3 has 11 amino acids. Germline CDR1 reads LNHDA; CDR2 reads SQIVND (reference sequence). The CDR3 DNA sequence: TGTGCCAGTGACGGGGGCTACGAGCAGTACTTC. Protein product: CASDGGYEQYF.

This chain connects TRBV6-5 to TRBJ2-5; TRBD2 is a possible D gene (5 bases). The V end was cut by 6 bases, the J end by 5 bases, with 19 bases between. The germline CDR1 and CDR2 sequences are MNHEY and SVGAGI. The CDR3 is 15 residues long. The CDR3 coding sequence is TGTGCCAGCAGGGCGGGCACCCACGTTTTGGAGACCCAGTACTTC. Its protein product is CASRAGTHVLETQYF.

This clone was seen just once. The gene calls are TRBV10-1 and TRBJ2-1, with D possibly being TRBD2 (6 bases). Germline loops: CDR1 WNHNN, CDR2 SYGVQD (reference sequence). The V end was cut by 0 bases, the J end by 5 bases, with 20 bases between. This CDR3 spans 18 amino acids. The DNA of the CDR3 is TGCGCCAGCAGTGAGTCCTTCTGGGACGGCGGGGCTCACAATGAGCAGTTCTTC. Its translation: CASSESFWDGGAHNEQFF.

V usage is TRBV19 and J usage is TRBJ2-7, with D possibly TRBD2 on 6 matching bases. The ends were cut back, 7 bases at V and 5 bases at J, with 18 bases in the middle. The CDR3 totals 14 residues. Germline-derived CDR1 and CDR2 are LNHDA and SQIVND (reference sequence). The CDR3 DNA reads as TGTGCCAGTAAAAGGGCTGGCGGGAACGACGAGCAGTACTTC. It yields the protein CASKRAGGNDEQYF.

V usage is TRBV18 and J usage is TRBJ2-7; no definite D call. Deletions cut 6 bases from V and 4 bases from J, with 13 bases between. Germline-derived CDR1 and CDR2 are KGHSH and LQKENI. The CDR3 length is 13 residues. CDR3 sequence: CASSSVPLYEQYF. Here the CDR3 DNA reads TGTGCCAGCTCGTCAGTCCCATTATACGAGCAGTACTTC.

A word on this clone: One junction end does not reproduce the germline sequence, and a read error may be involved. The chain employs TRBV4-3 and TRBJ1-2; 7 positions agree with TRBD1. Germline lookup yields CDR1 LGHNA and CDR2 YSLEER. The CDR3 is made up of 13 amino acids. The CDR3 region has the DNA TGCGCCAGCAGCCAAGGTCAGGGGGGAGTCCCAATCTTC. Its translation is CASSQGQGGVPIF.